This T cell receptor beta chain emerged from a study of T-cell memory formation after mild COVID-19. The trim removed 4 bases at V and 7 bases at J, leaving 4 bases unmatched. The V gene's germline CDR1 is MGHRA and CDR2 YSYEKL. The CDR3 is made up of 14 amino acids. This clonotype was found many times. Each CDR3 protein is one row after TCRdb ran MiXCR on the 5' RACE reads. The sample records 350,000 to 400,000 distinct CDR3 sequences, roughly an eighth being singletons. The sequencing input was PBMCs or a T cell subset sorted from them (not recorded which). The chain is built from TRBV4-1 and TRBJ1-2; the match to TRBD1 covers 12 bases. The source is a man aged 18-30 years who had mild COVID-19 (a few samples of this study predate the infection). Cell type and time point are not known. CDR3 in DNA: TGCGCCAGCAGCCGGGGACAGGGGGCGGGTGGCTACACCTTC. It translates to CASSRGQGAGGYTF.